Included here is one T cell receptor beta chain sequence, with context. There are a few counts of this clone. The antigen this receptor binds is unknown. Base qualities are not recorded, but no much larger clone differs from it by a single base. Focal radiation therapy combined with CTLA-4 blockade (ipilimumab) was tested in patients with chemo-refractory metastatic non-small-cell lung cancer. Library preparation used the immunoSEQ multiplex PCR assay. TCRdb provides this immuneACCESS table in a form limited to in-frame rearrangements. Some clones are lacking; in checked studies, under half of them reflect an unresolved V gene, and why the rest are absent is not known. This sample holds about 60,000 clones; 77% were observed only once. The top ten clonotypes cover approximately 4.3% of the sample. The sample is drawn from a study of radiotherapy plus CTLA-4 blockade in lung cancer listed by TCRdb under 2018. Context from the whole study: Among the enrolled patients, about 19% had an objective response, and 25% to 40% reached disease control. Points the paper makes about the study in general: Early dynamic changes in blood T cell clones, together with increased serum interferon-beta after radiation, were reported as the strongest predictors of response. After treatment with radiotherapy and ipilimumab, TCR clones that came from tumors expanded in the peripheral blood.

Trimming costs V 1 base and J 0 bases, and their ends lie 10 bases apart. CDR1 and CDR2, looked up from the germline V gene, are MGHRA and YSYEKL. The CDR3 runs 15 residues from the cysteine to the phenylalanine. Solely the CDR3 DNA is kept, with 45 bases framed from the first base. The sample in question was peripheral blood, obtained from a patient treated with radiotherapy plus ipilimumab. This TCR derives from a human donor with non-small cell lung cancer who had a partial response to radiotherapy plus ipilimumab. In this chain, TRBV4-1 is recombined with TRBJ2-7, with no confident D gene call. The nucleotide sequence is TGCGCCAGCAGCCAAGCACGGGTGAGCTCCTACGAGCAGTACTTC. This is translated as CASSQARVSSYEQYF.